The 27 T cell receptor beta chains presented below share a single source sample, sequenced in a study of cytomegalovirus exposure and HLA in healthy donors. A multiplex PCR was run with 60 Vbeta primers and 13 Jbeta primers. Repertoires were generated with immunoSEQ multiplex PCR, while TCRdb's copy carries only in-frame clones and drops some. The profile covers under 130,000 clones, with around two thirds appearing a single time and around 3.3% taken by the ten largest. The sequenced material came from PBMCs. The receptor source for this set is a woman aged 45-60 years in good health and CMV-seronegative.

CDR3 sequence reads: CASSPRTGHSGNTIYF. The CDR3 coding sequence is TGTGCCAGCTCACCTAGGACAGGCCACTCTGGAAACACCATATATTTT. The chain combines TRBV18 with TRBJ1-3; TRBD1 agrees at 7 bases. Trimming removed 3 bases from V and 0 bases from J; junction bases left unmatched: 5. This CDR3 has 16 residues. CDR1 and CDR2 from the germline V gene are KGHSH and LQKENI.

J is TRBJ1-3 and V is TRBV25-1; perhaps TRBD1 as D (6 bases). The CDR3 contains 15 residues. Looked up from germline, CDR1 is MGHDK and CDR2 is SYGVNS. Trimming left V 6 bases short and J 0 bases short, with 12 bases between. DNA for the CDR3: TGTGCCAGCAGCCGGGACACCCTCTCTGGAAACACCATATATTTT. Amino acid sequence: CASSRDTLSGNTIYF.

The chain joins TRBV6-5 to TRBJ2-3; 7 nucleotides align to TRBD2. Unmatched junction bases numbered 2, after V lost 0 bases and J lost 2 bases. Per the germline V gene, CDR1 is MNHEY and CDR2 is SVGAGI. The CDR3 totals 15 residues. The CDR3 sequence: CASSYSAGFTDTQYF. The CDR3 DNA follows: TGTGCCAGCAGTTACTCAGCGGGGTTCACAGATACGCAGTATTTT.

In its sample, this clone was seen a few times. CDR3 region: CASSQDAGDNLNIQYF. The CDR3 bases are TGCGCCAGCAGCCAAGACGCGGGTGATAACTTAAACATTCAGTACTTC. The chain is built from TRBV4-1 and TRBJ2-4, with D possibly matching TRBD2 (5 bases). The CDR3 spans 16 residues. Germline values: CDR1 MGHRA, CDR2 YSYEKL. Trimming pared 0 bases from V and 6 bases from J, leaving 15 bases between.

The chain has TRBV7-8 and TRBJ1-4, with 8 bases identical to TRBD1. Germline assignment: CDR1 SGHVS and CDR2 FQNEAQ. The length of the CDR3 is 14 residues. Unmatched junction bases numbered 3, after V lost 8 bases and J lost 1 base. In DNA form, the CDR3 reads TGTGCCAGCGGCGACAGGGGAACTAATGAAAAACTGTTTTTT. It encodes CASGDRGTNEKLFF.

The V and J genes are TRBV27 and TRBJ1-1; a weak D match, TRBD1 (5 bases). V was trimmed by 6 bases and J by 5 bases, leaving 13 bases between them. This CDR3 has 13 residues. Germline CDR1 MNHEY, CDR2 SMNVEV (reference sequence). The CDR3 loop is CASSLQGGTEAFF. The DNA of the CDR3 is TGTGCCAGCAGCCTTCAGGGAGGGACTGAAGCTTTCTTT.

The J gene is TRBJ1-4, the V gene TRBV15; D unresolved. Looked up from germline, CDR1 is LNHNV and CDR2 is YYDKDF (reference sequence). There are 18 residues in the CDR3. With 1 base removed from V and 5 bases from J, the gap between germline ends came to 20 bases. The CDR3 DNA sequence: TGTGCCACCAGCAGAGGGAGGATAATTGGGTCTGGGAATGAAAAACTGTTTTTT. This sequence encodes CATSRGRIIGSGNEKLFF.

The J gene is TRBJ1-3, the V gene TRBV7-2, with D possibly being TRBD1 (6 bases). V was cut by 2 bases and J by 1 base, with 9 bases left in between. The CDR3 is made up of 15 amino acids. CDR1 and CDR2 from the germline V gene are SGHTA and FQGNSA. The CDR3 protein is CASSLIRGSGNTIYF. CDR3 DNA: TGTGCCAGCAGCTTAATCAGGGGATCTGGAAACACCATATATTTT.

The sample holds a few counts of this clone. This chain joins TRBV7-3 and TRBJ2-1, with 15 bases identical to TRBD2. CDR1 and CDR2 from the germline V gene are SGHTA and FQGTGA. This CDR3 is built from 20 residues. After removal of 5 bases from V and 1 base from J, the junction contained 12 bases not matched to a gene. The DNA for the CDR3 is TGTGCCAGCAGCGAGGGACTCGGACTAGCGGGAGGGGGGTCCTACAATGAGCAGTTCTTC. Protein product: CASSEGLGLAGGGSYNEQFF.

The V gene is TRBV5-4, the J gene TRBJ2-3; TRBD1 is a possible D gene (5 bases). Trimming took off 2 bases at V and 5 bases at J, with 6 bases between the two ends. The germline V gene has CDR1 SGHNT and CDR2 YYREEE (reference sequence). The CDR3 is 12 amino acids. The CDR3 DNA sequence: TGTGCCAGCAGCTTTGGACAAGATACGCAGTATTTT. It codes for CASSFGQDTQYF.

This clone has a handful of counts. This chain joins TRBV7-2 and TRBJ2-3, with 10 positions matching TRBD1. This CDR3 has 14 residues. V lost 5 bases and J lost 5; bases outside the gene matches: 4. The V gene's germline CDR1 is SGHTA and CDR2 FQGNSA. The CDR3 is CASSKDRGGDTQYF. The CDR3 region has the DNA TGTGCCAGCAGCAAGGACAGGGGGGGAGATACGCAGTATTTT.

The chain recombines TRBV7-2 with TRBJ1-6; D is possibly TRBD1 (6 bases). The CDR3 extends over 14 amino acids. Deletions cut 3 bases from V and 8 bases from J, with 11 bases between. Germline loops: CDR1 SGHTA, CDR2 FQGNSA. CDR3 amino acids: CASSFTGSDSPLHF. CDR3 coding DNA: TGTGCCAGCAGCTTCACAGGGAGCGATTCACCCCTCCACTTT.

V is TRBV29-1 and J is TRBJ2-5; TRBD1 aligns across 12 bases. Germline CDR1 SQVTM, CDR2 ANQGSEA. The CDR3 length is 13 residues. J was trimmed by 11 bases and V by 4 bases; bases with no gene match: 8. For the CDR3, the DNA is TGCAGCGTTGCGGGACAGGGGGCCAGTGAGCAGTACTTC. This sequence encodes CSVAGQGASEQYF.

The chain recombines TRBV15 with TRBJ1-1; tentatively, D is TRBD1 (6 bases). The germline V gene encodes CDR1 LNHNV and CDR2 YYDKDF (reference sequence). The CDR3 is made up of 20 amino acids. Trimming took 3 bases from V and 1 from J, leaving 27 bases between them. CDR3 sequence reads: CATSSEPPWGGDTKNTEAFF. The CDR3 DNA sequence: TGTGCCACCAGCAGTGAGCCTCCGTGGGGGGGGGACACAAAGAACACTGAAGCTTTCTTT.

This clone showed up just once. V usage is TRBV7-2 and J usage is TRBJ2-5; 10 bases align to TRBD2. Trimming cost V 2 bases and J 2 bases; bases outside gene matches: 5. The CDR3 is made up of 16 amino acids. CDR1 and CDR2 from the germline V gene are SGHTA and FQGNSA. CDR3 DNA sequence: TGTGCCAGCAGCTTAAATAGAGCGGGAGGGCAAGAGACCCAGTACTTC. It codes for CASSLNRAGGQETQYF.

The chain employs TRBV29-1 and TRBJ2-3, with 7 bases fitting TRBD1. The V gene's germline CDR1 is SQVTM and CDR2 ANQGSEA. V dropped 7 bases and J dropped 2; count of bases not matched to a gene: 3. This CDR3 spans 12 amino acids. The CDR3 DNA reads TGCAGCGGAGACAGGGCCACAGATACGCAGTATTTT. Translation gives CSGDRATDTQYF.

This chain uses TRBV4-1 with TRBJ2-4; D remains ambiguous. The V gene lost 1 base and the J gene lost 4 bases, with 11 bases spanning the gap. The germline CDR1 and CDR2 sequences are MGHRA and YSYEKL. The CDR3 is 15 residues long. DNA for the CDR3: TGCGCCAGCAGCCAAGTACTTAGAAATAAAAACATTCAGTACTTC. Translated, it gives CASSQVLRNKNIQYF.

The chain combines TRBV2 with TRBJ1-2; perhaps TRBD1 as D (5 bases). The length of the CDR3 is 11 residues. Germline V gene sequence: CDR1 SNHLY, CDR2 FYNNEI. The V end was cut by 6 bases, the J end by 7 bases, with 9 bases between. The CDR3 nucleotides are TGTGCCAGCAGGGTCCAGGGTGGCTACACCTTC. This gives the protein CASRVQGGYTF.

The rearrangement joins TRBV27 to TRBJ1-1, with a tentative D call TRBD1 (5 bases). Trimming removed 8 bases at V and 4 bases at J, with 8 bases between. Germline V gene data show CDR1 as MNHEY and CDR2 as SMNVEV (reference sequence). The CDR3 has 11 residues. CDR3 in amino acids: CASGQGTEAFF. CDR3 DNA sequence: TGTGCCAGCGGCCAGGGCACTGAAGCTTTCTTT.

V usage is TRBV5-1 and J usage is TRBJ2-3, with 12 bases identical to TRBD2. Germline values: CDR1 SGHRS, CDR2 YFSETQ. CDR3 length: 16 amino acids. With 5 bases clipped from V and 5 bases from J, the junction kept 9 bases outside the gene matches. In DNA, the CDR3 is TGCGCCAGCAGACTATGGACTAGCGGGGTGGTAGATACGCAGTATTTT. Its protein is CASRLWTSGVVDTQYF.

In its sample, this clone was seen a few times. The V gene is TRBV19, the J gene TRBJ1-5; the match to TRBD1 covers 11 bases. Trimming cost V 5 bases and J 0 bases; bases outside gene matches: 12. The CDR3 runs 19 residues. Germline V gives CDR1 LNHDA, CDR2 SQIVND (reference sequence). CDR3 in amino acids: CASSSEGQGGGFSNQPQHF. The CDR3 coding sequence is TGTGCCAGTAGTTCCGAGGGACAGGGGGGAGGATTTAGCAATCAGCCCCAGCATTTT.

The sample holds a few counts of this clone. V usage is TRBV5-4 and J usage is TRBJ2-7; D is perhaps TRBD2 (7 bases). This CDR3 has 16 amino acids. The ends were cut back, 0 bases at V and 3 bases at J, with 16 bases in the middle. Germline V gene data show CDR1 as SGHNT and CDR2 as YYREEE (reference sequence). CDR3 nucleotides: TGTGCCAGCAGCTTGGGGGGGGCGGGGGTTTACTACGAGCAGTACTTC. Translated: CASSLGGAGVYYEQYF.

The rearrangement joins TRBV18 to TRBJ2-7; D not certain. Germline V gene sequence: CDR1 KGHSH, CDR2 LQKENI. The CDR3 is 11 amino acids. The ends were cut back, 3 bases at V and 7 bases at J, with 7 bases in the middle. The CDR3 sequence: CASSPEVEQYF. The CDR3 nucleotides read TGTGCCAGCTCACCCGAGGTGGAGCAGTACTTC. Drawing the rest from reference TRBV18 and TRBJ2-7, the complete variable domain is NAGVMQNPRHLVRRRGQEARLRCSPMKGHSHVYWYRQLPEEGLKFMVYLQKENIIDESGMPKERFSAEFPKEGPSILRIQQVVRGDSAAYFCASSPEVEQYFGPGTRLTVT.

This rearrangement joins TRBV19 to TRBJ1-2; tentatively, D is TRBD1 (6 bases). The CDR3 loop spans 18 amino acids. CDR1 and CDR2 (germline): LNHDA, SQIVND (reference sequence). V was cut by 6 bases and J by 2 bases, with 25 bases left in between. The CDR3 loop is CASSMRARDTEPNYGYTF. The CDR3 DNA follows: TGTGCCAGTAGCATGCGAGCCCGGGACACCGAACCAAACTATGGCTACACCTTC.

As DNA, the CDR3 is TGTGCCAGCAGTTTACTCCACACCGGGGAGCTGTTTTTT. Translating gives CASSLLHTGELFF. The chain combines TRBV27 with TRBJ2-2, with D uncertain. Germline V gene lookup returns CDR1 MNHEY and CDR2 SMNVEV (reference sequence). V dropped 2 bases and J dropped 3 bases, with 4 bases sitting between them. CDR3 length equals 13 residues.

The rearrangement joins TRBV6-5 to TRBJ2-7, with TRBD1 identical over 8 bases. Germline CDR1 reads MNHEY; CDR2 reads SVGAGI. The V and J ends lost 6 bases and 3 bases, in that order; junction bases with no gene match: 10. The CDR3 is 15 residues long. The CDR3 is CASRPPDRVYYEQYF. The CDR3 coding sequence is TGTGCCAGCAGGCCCCCGGACAGGGTTTACTACGAGCAGTACTTC.

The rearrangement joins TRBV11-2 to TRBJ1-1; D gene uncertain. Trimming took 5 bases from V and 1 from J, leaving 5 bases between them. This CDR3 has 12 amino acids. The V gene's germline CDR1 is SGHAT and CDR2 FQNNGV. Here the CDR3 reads CASSPGNTEAFF. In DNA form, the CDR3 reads TGTGCCAGCAGCCCCGGGAACACTGAAGCTTTCTTT. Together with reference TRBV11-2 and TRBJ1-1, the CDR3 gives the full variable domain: EAGVAQSPRYKIIEKRQSVAFWCNPISGHATLYWYQQILGQGPKLLIQFQNNGVVDDSQLPKDRFSAERLKGVDSTLKIQPAKLEDSAVYLCASSPGNTEAFFGQGTRLTVV.